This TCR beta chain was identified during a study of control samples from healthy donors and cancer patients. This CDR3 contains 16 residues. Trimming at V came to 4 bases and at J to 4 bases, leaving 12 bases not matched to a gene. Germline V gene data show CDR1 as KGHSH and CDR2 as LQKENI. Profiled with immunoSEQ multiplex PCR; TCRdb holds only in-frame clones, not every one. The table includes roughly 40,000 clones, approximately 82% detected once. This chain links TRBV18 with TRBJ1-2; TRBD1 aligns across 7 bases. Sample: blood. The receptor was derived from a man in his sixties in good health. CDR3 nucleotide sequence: TGTGCCAGCTCACAGACCGGGACAGAACCATCCTATGGCTACACCTTC. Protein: CASSQTGTEPSYGYTF.